Below are 9 T cell receptor beta chains sequenced from a single sample in a study of T cell responses to AZD1222 COVID-19 vaccine. The assay was immunoSEQ multiplex PCR, and TCRdb's table has in-frame clones only and misses some. The sample contains 95,000 to 150,000 clones, around 89% of which appear only once. Material: peripheral blood, obtained on day 0 of AZD1222 vaccination. The receptor source for this set is an adult in good health.

The V call is TRBV7-6, the J call TRBJ1-1; 7 bases map to TRBD1. Germline V gene sequence: CDR1 SGHVS, CDR2 FNYEAQ. With 5 bases clipped from V and 10 bases from J, the junction kept 10 bases outside the gene matches. CDR3 size: 13 residues. DNA for the CDR3: TGTGCCAGCAGCATAGGACAGGCTGGCGGAGCTTTCTTT. It encodes CASSIGQAGGAFF.

The chain is built from TRBV4-3 and TRBJ1-4; maybe TRBD1 (6 bases). The V and J ends lost 4 bases and 3 bases respectively, with 12 bases between them. Germline V gives CDR1 LGHNA, CDR2 YSLEER. This CDR3 contains 15 residues. CDR3 region: CASSLGGAANEKLFF. The CDR3 DNA is TGCGCCAGCAGCCTAGGGGGGGCGGCTAATGAAAAACTGTTTTTT.

V usage is TRBV4-3 and J usage is TRBJ2-3; TRBD2 is a possible D gene (5 bases). This CDR3 is 16 amino acids long. V was cut by 0 bases and J by 2 bases, with 12 bases left in between. Germline V gene data show CDR1 as LGHNA and CDR2 as YSLEER. CDR3 residues: CASSQDSADYTDTQYF. The CDR3 nucleotides read TGCGCCAGCAGCCAAGATTCGGCAGACTACACAGATACGCAGTATTTT.

In nucleotides, the CDR3 is TGTGCCAGCAGCGCCCGGACTAGCGGGGGGTACCAAGAGACCCAGTACTTC. Translated: CASSARTSGGYQETQYF. The J gene is TRBJ2-5, the V gene TRBV13; 14 nucleotides line up with TRBD2. Trimming took 5 bases from V and 0 from J; bases not matched to a gene: 5. The CDR3 has 17 amino acids. CDR1 is PRHDT and CDR2 is FYEKMQ in the germline V gene (reference sequence).

The gene calls are TRBV27 and TRBJ2-4; D call uncertain. Trimming removed 5 bases from V and 16 bases from J, with 24 bases in between. CDR3 length: 14 residues. The germline gives CDR1 MNHEY, CDR2 SMNVEV (reference sequence). The CDR3 loop is CASSPLPVRYGGYF. The CDR3 DNA reads as TGTGCCAGCAGTCCCCTCCCCGTCAGGTATGGTGGCTACTTC.

V gene TRBV7-2 combines with J gene TRBJ1-1, with 8 positions matching TRBD1. The CDR3 loop spans 15 amino acids. V gave up 0 bases and J gave up 11 bases; unmatched junction bases: 11. The germline gives CDR1 SGHTA, CDR2 FQGNSA. The CDR3 loop reads CASSLAASGGLIAFF. CDR3 nucleotide sequence: TGTGCCAGCAGCTTAGCAGCGTCAGGGGGCCTTATTGCTTTCTTT.

This CDR3 is CASSDHGQETQYF. CDR3 DNA sequence: TGTGCCAGCAGTGATCACGGGCAAGAGACCCAGTACTTC. The V and J genes are TRBV6-1 and TRBJ2-5, with unresolved D. The CDR3 contains 13 residues. Per the germline V gene, CDR1 is MNHNS and CDR2 is SASEGT. V lost 3 bases and J lost 2, with 7 bases in between.

The J gene is TRBJ2-3, the V gene TRBV30, with 10 bases matching TRBD2. Germline lookup yields CDR1 GTSNPN and CDR2 SVGIG (reference sequence). Trimming took 0 bases from V and 5 from J; bases not matched to a gene: 5. The CDR3 consists of 15 residues. The CDR3 DNA is TGTGCCTGGAGTGTAAGCGGGAGGGCTGGAGATACGCAGTATTTT. It specifies CAWSVSGRAGDTQYF.

This clone showed up just once. The chain combines TRBV4-1 with TRBJ2-1; 7 nucleotides match TRBD1. The CDR3 contains 17 residues. Trimming at V came to 0 bases and at J to 9 bases, leaving 14 bases not matched to a gene. In germline, CDR1 is MGHRA, CDR2 YSYEKL. The CDR3, as DNA: TGCGCCAGCAGCCAAGAAGTGTCACAGGGGTGGAAGATTGAGCAGTTCTTC. Translating it yields CASSQEVSQGWKIEQFF.